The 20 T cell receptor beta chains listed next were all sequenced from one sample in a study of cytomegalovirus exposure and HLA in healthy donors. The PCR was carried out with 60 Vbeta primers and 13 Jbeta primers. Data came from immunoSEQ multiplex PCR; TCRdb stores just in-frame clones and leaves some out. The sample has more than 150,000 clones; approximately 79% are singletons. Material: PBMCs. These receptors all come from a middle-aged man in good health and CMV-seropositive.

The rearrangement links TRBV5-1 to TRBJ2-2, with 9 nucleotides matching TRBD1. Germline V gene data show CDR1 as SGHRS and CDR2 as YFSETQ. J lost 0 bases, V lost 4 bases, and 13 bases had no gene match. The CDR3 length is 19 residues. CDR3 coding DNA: TGCGCCAGCAGCACAGGACAGGGGAGAGTAGCGGCGAACACCGGGGAGCTGTTTTTT. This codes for CASSTGQGRVAANTGELFF.

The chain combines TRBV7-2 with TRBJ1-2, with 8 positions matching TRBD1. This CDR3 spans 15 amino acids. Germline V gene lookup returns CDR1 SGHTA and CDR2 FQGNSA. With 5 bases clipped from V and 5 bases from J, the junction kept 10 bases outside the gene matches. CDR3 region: CASSLGDRTLYGYTF. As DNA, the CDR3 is TGTGCCAGCAGCCTTGGGGACAGGACATTATATGGCTACACCTTC.

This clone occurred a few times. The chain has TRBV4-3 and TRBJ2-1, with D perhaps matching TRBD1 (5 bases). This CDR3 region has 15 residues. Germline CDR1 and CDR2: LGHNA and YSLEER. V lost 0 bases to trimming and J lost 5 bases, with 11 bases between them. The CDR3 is CASSQDMETDNEQFF. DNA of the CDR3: TGCGCCAGCAGCCAAGATATGGAGACAGACAATGAGCAGTTCTTC.

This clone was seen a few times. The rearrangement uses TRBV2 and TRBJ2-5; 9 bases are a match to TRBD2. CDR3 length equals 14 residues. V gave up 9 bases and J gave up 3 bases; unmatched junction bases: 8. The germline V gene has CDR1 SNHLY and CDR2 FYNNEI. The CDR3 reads CASISLAGEETQYF. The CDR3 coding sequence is TGTGCCAGTATATCGTTAGCGGGAGAAGAGACCCAGTACTTC. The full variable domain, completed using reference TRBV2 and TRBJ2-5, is EPEVTQTPSHQVTQMGQEVILRCVPISNHLYFYWYRQILGQKVEFLVSFYNNEISEKSEIFDDQFSVERPDGSNFTLKIRSTKLEDSAMYFCASISLAGEETQYFGPGTRLLVL.

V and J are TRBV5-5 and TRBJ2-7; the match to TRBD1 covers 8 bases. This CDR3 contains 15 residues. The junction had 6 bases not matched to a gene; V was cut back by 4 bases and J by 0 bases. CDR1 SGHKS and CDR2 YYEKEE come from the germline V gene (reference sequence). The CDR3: CASSTGQGLSYEQYF. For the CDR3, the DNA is TGTGCCAGCAGCACTGGACAGGGCCTCTCCTACGAGCAGTACTTC.

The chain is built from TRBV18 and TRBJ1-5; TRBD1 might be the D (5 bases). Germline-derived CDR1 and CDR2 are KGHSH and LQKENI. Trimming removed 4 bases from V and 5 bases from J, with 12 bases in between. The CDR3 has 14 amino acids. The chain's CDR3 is CASSLKGGDQPQHF. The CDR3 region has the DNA TGTGCCAGCTCACTAAAAGGAGGGGATCAGCCCCAGCATTTT.

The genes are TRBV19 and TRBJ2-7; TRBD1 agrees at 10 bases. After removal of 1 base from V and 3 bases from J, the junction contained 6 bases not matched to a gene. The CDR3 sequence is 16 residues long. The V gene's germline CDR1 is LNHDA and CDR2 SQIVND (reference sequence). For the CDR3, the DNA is TGTGCCAGTAGTATAGTCCTGGGACAGGGGATCTACGAGCAGTACTTC. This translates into CASSIVLGQGIYEQYF.

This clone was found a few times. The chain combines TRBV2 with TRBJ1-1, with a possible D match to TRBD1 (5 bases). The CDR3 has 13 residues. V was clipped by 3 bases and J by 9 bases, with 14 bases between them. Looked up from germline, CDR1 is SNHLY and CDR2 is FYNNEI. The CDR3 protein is CASSDREVNKAFF. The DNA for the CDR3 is TGTGCCAGCAGTGACAGGGAAGTTAACAAAGCTTTCTTT.

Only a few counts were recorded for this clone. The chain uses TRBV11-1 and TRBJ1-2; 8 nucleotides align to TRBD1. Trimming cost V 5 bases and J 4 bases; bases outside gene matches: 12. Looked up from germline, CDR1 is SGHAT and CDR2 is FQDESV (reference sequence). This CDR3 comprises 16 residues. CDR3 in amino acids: CASSVSQGQGSYGYTF. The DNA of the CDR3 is TGTGCCAGCAGCGTCAGCCAAGGACAGGGATCCTATGGCTACACCTTC.

CDR3 sequence: CATAEDGLNTEAFF. CDR3 coding DNA: TGTGCCACCGCGGAGGATGGGCTCAACACTGAAGCTTTCTTT. The rearrangement links TRBV6-5 to TRBJ1-1, with D unclear. Trimming pared 10 bases from V and 2 bases from J, leaving 17 bases between. The CDR3 extends over 14 amino acids. Germline CDR1 and CDR2: MNHEY and SVGAGI.

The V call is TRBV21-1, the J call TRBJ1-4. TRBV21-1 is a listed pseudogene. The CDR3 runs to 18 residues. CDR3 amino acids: CASSKGGWGRHPNEKLFF. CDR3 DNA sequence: TGTGCCAGCAGCAAAGGTGGTTGGGGGAGGCACCCTAATGAAAAACTGTTTTTT.

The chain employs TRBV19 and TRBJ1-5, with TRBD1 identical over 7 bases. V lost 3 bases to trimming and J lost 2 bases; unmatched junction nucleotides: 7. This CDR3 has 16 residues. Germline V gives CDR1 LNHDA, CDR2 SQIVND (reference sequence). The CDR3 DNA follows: TGTGCCAGTAGTATCTCGACAGGGCTCGGCAATCAGCCCCAGCATTTT. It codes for CASSISTGLGNQPQHF. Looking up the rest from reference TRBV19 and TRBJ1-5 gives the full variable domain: DGGITQSPKYLFRKEGQNVTLSCEQNLNHDAMYWYRQDPGQGLRLIYYSQIVNDFQKGDIAEGYSVSREKKESFPLTVTSAQKNPTAFYLCASSISTGLGNQPQHFGDGTRLSIL.

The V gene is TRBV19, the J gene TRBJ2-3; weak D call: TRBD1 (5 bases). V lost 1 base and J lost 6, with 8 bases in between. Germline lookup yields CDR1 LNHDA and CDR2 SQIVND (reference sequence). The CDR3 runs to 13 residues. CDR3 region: CASSIVGADTQYF. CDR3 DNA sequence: TGTGCCAGTAGTATAGTAGGGGCGGATACGCAGTATTTT.

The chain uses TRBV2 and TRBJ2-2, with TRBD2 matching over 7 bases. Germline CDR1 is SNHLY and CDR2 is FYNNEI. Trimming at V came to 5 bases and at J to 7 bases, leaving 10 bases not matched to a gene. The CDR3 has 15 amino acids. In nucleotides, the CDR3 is TGTGCCAGCAGTCTGACTAGCAACGTAGGCGGGGAGCTGTTTTTT. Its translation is CASSLTSNVGGELFF.

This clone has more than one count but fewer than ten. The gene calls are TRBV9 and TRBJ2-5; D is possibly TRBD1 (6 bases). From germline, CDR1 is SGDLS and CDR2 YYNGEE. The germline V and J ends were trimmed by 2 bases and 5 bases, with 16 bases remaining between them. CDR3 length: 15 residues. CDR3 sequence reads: CASSVGQSITETQYF. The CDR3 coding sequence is TGTGCCAGCAGCGTCGGACAGAGCATTACGGAGACCCAGTACTTC.

As DNA, the CDR3 is TGCGCCAGCAGCCAAGATCCGGGTAGCGGGGGGGCAATAGATACGCAGTATTTT. Its protein product is CASSQDPGSGGAIDTQYF. The chain uses TRBV4-3 and TRBJ2-3; 11 nucleotides match TRBD2. Trimming removed 0 bases from V and 5 bases from J; junction bases left unmatched: 10. This CDR3 is built from 18 residues. Germline CDR1 and CDR2: LGHNA and YSLEER.

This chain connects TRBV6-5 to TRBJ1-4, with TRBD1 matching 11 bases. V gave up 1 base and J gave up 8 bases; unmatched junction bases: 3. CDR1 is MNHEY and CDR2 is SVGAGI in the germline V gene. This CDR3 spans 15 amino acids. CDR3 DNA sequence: TGTGCCAGCAGTTACTTGGGACAGGGGGGCGAAAAACTGTTTTTT. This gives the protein CASSYLGQGGEKLFF.

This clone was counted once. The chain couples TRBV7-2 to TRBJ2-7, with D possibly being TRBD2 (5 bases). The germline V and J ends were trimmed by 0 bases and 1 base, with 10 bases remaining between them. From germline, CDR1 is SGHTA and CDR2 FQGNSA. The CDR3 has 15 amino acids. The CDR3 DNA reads TGTGCCAGCAGCTTAGCTAGCGTTTCGTCCTACGAGCAGTACTTC. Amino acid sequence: CASSLASVSSYEQYF. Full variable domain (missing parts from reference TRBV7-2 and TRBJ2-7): GAGVSQSPSNKVTEKGKDVELRCDPISGHTALYWYRQSLGQGLEFLIYFQGNSAPDKSGLPSDRFSAERTGGSVSTLTIQRTQQEDSAVYLCASSLASVSSYEQYFGPGTRLTVT.

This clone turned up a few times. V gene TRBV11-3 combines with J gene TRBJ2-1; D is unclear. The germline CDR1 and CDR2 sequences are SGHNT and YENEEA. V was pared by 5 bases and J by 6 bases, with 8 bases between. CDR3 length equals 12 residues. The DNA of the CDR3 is TGTGCCAGCAGCGCTTCTAGCAATGAGCAGTTCTTC. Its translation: CASSASSNEQFF.

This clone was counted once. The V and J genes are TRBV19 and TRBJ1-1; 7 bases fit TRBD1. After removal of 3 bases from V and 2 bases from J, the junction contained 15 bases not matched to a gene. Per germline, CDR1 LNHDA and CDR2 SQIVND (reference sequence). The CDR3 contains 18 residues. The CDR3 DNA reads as TGTGCCAGTAGTATCAGGGGGAGAGACAGCCTAACAAACACTGAAGCTTTCTTT. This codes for CASSIRGRDSLTNTEAFF.